This T cell receptor beta chain was captured in a study of T cell repertoires in cytomegalovirus infection. Across the whole study: Well-studied HLA-B-restricted epitopes and recently identified HLA-C-restricted epitopes of CMV were both used in the study. General observations from the study: CMV-specific TCR beta clonotypes restricted by HLA-C dominated the ex vivo response. Adding up the frequency of public TCR beta families identified people who carried CMV plus the relevant HLA.

In its sample, this clonotype was seen a few times. Its cognate antigen is unknown. One entry per CDR3 protein, called by TCRdb with MiXCR from the reads. The sample includes some 940,000 distinct CDR3 sequences, 30% to 40% of them seen just once. Germline CDR1 is MNHNY and CDR2 is SVGAGI (reference sequence). This CDR3 is built from 14 residues. V lost 8 bases to trimming and J lost 3 bases, with 14 bases between them. The chain combines TRBV6-6 with TRBJ1-5, with D possibly matching TRBD1 (5 bases). This TCR derives from a human donor in good health (CMV status not recorded). Some clones in this sample may be carry-over from other donors' samples. Sequences were derived from cultured CD8+ T cells from PBMCs, sampled from culture after CMV antigen stimulation. CDR3 in DNA: TGTGCCAGCGACCCTAGGGACTTCAATCAGCCCCAGCATTTT. Encoded protein: CASDPRDFNQPQHF.